This entry describes one T cell receptor beta chain. Its antigen remains unknown. The record originates from a study of vaccination and CD4 T cells after COVID-19. Documented treatment: roughly ten-day PBMC culture with coronavirus spike peptide pools or control peptides (ViraFEST assay). Oncomine TCR Beta short-read sequencing was applied to DNA from cultured CD4+ T cells. TCRdb redid the calling of the PCR reads with MiXCR, one entry per CDR3 protein. Seen here are some 20,000 distinct CDR3 sequences, roughly three fifths observed once, and the top ten hold 8% to 9%. This sample comprised CD4+ T cells from blood, cultured in vitro, obtained after SARS-CoV-2 vaccination. This clonotype was obtained from a human donor who had recovered from COVID-19.

The CDR3 coding sequence is TGTGCCAGCAGCTTACATCAGATGAACACTGAAGCTTTCTTT. Amino acids: CASSLHQMNTEAFF. The chain combines TRBV11-2 with TRBJ1-1, with D unresolved. This CDR3 comprises 14 residues. V lost 2 bases and J lost 0, with 7 bases in between. Per germline, CDR1 SGHAT and CDR2 FQNNGV.